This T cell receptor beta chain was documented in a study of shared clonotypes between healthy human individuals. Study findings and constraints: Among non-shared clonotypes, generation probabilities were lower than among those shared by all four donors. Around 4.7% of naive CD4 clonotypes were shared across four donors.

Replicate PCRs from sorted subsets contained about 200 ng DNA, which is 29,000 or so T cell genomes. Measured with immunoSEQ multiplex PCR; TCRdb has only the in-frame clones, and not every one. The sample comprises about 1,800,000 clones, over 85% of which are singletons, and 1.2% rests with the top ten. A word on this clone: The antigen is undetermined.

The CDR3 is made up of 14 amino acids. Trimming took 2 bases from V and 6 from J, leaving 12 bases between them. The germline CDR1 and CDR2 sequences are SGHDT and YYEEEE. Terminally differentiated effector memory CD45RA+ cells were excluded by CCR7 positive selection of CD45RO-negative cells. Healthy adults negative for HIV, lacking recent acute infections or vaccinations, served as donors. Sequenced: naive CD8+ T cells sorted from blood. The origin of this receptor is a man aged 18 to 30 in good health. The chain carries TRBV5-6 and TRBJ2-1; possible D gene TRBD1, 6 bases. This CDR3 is CASSFFRGGNEQFF. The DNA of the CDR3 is TGTGCCAGCAGCTTTTTCAGGGGCGGCAATGAGCAGTTCTTC.